The present TCR beta chain was sequenced within a study of shared clonotypes between healthy human individuals. Whole-study findings and limits: Shared across a few donors were about 4.8% of the naive CD4 clonotypes. Relative to clonotypes present in all four donors, those not shared had lower generation probabilities.

Remarks on this clone: Antigen unknown.

Libraries were prepared by immunoSEQ multiplex PCR; TCRdb keeps only in-frame clonotypes and omits some of them. This table holds roughly 2.6 million clones, roughly nine tenths found once. Trimming took off 0 bases at V and 7 bases at J, with 15 bases between the two ends. Germline V gene lookup returns CDR1 KGHSH and CDR2 LQKENI. This CDR3 contains 16 residues. This chain connects TRBV18 to TRBJ2-2, with D unclear. Sequenced: naive CD4+ T cells sorted from blood. This sample's subset: CD45RA+ positively selected. This clonotype was obtained from a man younger than 35 in good health. For the CDR3, the DNA is TGTGCCAGCTCACCACCCAGCCGGTCGATGGTCGGGGAGCTGTTTTTT. Protein sequence: CASSPPSRSMVGELFF. The complete variable domain, with remaining parts taken from reference TRBV18 and TRBJ2-2, reads NAGVMQNPRHLVRRRGQEARLRCSPMKGHSHVYWYRQLPEEGLKFMVYLQKENIIDESGMPKERFSAEFPKEGPSILRIQQVVRGDSAAYFCASSPPSRSMVGELFFGEGSRLTVL.